This is a list of T cell receptor beta chains from one sample in a study of T cell clonotyping in hematopoietic cell transplantation. Using immunoSEQ multiplex PCR, the repertoire was profiled, and TCRdb retains in-frame clones only, with some absent. The data show tens of thousands of clones, 70% to 90% seen once. The sequencing here drew on peripheral blood mononuclear cells, taken before stem cell transplant. Receptors originate from a man between 60 and 75 years old with biphenotypic leukemia. Some clones in this sample may be carry-over from other donors' samples. Both conserved end residues are part of each CDR3. D genes are given only for firm matches. Clone size is stated in some rows and not others, as once, few, many or a class when expanded.

v_gene	d_gene	abundance	j_gene	CDR3nt	CDR3aa
TRBV2	NA	NA	TRBJ2-7	TGTGCCAGCAGTGGGGAGACCTACGAGCAGTACTTC	CASSGETYEQYF
TRBV5-1	TRBD2	NA	TRBJ2-7	TGCGCCAGCAGCCCCGGGACTAGCGACTACGAGCAGTACTTC	CASSPGTSDYEQYF
TRBV28	NA	NA	TRBJ2-7	TGTGCCAGCTCCTTGGTAGGACTCGCAAACTACGAGCAGTACTTC	CASSLVGLANYEQYF
TRBV10-3	TRBD2	NA	TRBJ2-7	TGTGCCATCAGTGGTCAGGCGGCTAGCGGGCGGTACGAGCAGTACTTC	CAISGQAASGRYEQYF
TRBV25-1	NA	NA	TRBJ1-5	TGTGCCAGCAGTGAAACCCCGGGTGGGTCCCAGCATTTT	CASSETPGGSQHF
TRBV28	NA	NA	TRBJ2-7	TGTGCCAGCGGACTTGGGCGGGGGCAAAATTACGAGCAGTACTTC	CASGLGRGQNYEQYF
TRBV2	TRBD1	NA	TRBJ1-5	TGTGCCAGCAACAGGGGTGGTATGCAGCCCCAGCATTTT	CASNRGGMQPQHF
TRBV6-1	NA	NA	TRBJ2-6	TGTGCCAGCATTCGGGTCTCTGGGGCCAACGTCCTGACTTTC	CASIRVSGANVLTF
TRBV25-1	NA	NA	TRBJ2-2	TGTGCCAGCAGTGAATTCTCGGGGGTGGGCACCGGGGAGCTGTTTTTT	CASSEFSGVGTGELFF
TRBV27	TRBD1	NA	TRBJ1-5	TGTGCCAGCAGTGAAACTAACAGGGGAATGGGCGATCAGCCCCAGCATTTT	CASSETNRGMGDQPQHF
TRBV25-1	TRBD1	NA	TRBJ1-4	TGTGCCAGCAGTGAGGGACAGCCTAATGAAAAACTGTTTTTT	CASSEGQPNEKLFF
TRBV30	NA	NA	TRBJ1-2	TGTGCCTGGAGTGTAGCAGAAACCATTAACTATGGCTACACCTTC	CAWSVAETINYGYTF
TRBV28	NA	NA	TRBJ1-2	TGTGCCAGCAGTTTATTACTTCCGGTGGATTCAGCTAACTATGGCTACACCTTC	CASSLLLPVDSANYGYTF
TRBV19	NA	once	TRBJ1-2	TGTGCCAGTAGACGCAGGGGTGGAGGCTACACCTTC	CASRRRGGGYTF
TRBV4-2	NA	NA	TRBJ2-3	TGTGCCAGCAGCCAAGATCCACCCCGGGGATGGACAGATACGCAGTATTTT	CASSQDPPRGWTDTQYF